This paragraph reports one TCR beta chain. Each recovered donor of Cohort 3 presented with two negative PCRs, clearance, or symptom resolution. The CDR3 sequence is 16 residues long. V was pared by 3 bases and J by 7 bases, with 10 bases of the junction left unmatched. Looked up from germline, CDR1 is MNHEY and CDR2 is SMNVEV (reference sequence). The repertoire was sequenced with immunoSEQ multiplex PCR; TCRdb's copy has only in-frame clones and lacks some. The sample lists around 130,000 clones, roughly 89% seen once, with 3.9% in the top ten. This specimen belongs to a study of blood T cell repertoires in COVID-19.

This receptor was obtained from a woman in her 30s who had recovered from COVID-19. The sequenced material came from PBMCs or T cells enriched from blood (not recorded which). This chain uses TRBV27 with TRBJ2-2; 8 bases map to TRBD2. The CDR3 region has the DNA TGTGCCAGCAGTTTGCGATGGACTAGCCACTTCGGGGAGCTGTTTTTT. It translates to CASSLRWTSHFGELFF.